Below, 3 T cell receptor beta chains from the same sample are listed, as sequenced in a study of cytomegalovirus exposure and HLA in healthy donors. Repertoires were generated with immunoSEQ multiplex PCR, while TCRdb's copy carries only in-frame clones and drops some. The sample shows 80,000 to 100,000 clones, approximately 91% of them seen only once. The source material was PBMCs. These receptors all come from a man aged 25-45 years in good health and CMV-seronegative.

The rearrangement links TRBV2 to TRBJ2-5, with 9 bases identical to TRBD2. Germline CDR1 reads SNHLY; CDR2 reads FYNNEI. CDR3 size: 15 residues. V shed 1 base, J shed 2 bases, and the junction held 2 bases outside the gene matches. CDR3 sequence reads: CASSEVAGVQETQYF. CDR3 coding DNA: TGTGCCAGCAGTGAAGTAGCGGGAGTACAAGAGACCCAGTACTTC.

This rearrangement joins TRBV27 to TRBJ1-4; D uncertain. The germline V and J ends were trimmed by 0 bases and 6 bases, with 11 bases remaining between them. The CDR3 is 15 amino acids. Germline V CDR1 and CDR2: MNHEY, SMNVEV (reference sequence). As DNA, the CDR3 is TGTGCCAGCAGTTTATCGAGAGGCTGGGATGAAAAACTGTTTTTT. Translated, it gives CASSLSRGWDEKLFF.

V and J are TRBV11-2 and TRBJ1-5; the D gene is possibly TRBD1 (5 bases). The length of the CDR3 is 14 residues. Germline CDR1 and CDR2: SGHAT and FQNNGV. V shed 3 bases and J shed 6 bases, with 12 bases lying between them. The CDR3 coding sequence is TGTGCCAGCAGCTTGAATGGGGGGTCTCAGCCCCAGCATTTT. It translates to CASSLNGGSQPQHF.